This T cell receptor (beta chain) was sequenced for a study of T cell repertoires in cytomegalovirus infection. TCRdb recomputed calls from the reads with MiXCR, one row per CDR3 protein. The data contain 350,000 to 500,000 distinct CDR3 sequences, approximately 32% of them singletons. CDR1 and CDR2 from the germline V gene are LNHDA and SQIVND (reference sequence). The CDR3 consists of 14 residues. V lost 5 bases to trimming and J lost 0 bases, with 9 bases between them. The TCR was taken from a human donor in good health (CMV status not recorded). Some clones in this sample may be carry-over from other donors' samples. The sequencing input was PBMCs. The V and J genes are TRBV19 and TRBJ2-3, with D hard to call. CDR3 coding DNA: TGTGCCAGTAGTCGGCTAGTGAGCACAGATACGCAGTATTTT. Protein product: CASSRLVSTDTQYF.